This T cell receptor (beta chain) was recovered during a study of patients and donors after allogeneic stem cell transplantation. In its sample, this clonotype was seen a few times. CDR1 and CDR2 (germline): SGHDN, FVKESK. This CDR3 contains 14 residues. V was shortened by 0 bases and J by 4 bases, with 9 bases between the two germline ends. One entry per CDR3 protein, called by TCRdb with MiXCR from the RT-PCR reads. Here the sample spans over 350,000 distinct CDR3 sequences, 16% being singletons. This rearrangement joins TRBV14 to TRBJ1-2, with D uncertain. The origin of this receptor is a human donor who was either an allogeneic HSCT recipient or a stem cell or donor lymphocyte infusion donor (not recorded which). It is not recorded whose cells these are; they may come from a transplant donor. The sequenced sample consisted of blood, either unsorted or a sorted T cell fraction (not recorded which). The CDR3: CASSQESRSYGYTF. The DNA for the CDR3 is TGTGCCAGCAGCCAAGAAAGCCGGAGCTATGGCTACACCTTC.